The clone carrying this T cell receptor (beta chain) was seen only once. This entry belongs to a study of OX40 agonist ivuxolimab in advanced cancers. Clones were sequenced by immunoSEQ multiplex PCR, and TCRdb holds only the in-frame ones, with some missing. This table holds some 42,000 clones, 80% to 90% found once. Here the sequenced sample was CD4+ or CD8+ T cells sorted from blood, taken in a trial of the OX40 agonist ivuxolimab. This receptor was identified in an adult with an advanced solid tumor such as melanoma, head and neck, liver or kidney cancer.

CDR3 coding DNA: TGTGCCTGGAGCCTAGGACTAGAGGCCCCCTACAATGAGCAGTTCTTC. Amino acids: CAWSLGLEAPYNEQFF. The chain couples TRBV30 to TRBJ2-1; 7 positions agree with TRBD2. Trimming at V came to 3 bases and at J to 2 bases, leaving 10 bases not matched to a gene. The germline V gene has CDR1 GTSNPN and CDR2 SVGIG (reference sequence). The CDR3 length is 16 residues.